The present T cell receptor beta chain was sequenced within a study of cytomegalovirus exposure and HLA in healthy donors. 13 Jbeta primers and 60 Vbeta primers were used for the PCR. Repertoires were generated with immunoSEQ multiplex PCR, while TCRdb's copy carries only in-frame clones and drops some. Of some 210,000 clones in the sample, 75% to 90% are singletons; the top ten hold over 1%. Study observations and caveats: TCR beta V- and J-gene trimming, according to a later analysis, was linked to a missense DCLRE1C variant. As was reported, the classifier diagnosed cytomegalovirus status with high specificity and sensitivity. Associated with cytomegalovirus, according to the listing, were around 160 TCR beta chains. An observed cluster of highly shared sequence variants was recorded as a likely sequencing artifact.

Concerning this clone itself: No antigen is known for it.

Germline V gives CDR1 GTSNPN, CDR2 SVGIG (reference sequence). The CDR3 extends over 14 amino acids. Trimming took off 5 bases at V and 8 bases at J, with 19 bases between the two ends. Sequenced sample: PBMCs. The sequence was collected from a man aged 25 to 45 in good health and CMV-seronegative. The V and J genes are TRBV30 and TRBJ2-4; D not certain. The CDR3 loop reads CAWSVAQFQHIQYF. The CDR3 DNA is TGTGCCTGGTCGGTAGCCCAGTTTCAGCACATTCAGTACTTC.